The 23 T cell receptor beta chains reported below all come from one sample, sequenced in a study of beta chain features in type 1 diabetes. Which antigens these TCRs recognize remains unknown. cDNA synthesis used the whole RNA isolate, giving expressed TCRB sequences. Assay: immunoSEQ multiplex PCR; the TCRdb copy retains only in-frame clones and omits some. The repertoire holds more than 300,000 clones, with roughly 12% as singletons. General observations from the study: Type 1 diabetes patients showed a moderate but significant shortening of TCRB CDR3s in all four CD4+ subsets.

Sequencing was done on a sample of naive CD4+ T cells from blood. These receptors were obtained from a woman in her late teens or twenties with type 1 diabetes.

The chain carries TRBV30 and TRBJ2-3; no clear D gene. This CDR3 has 14 residues. Germline assignment: CDR1 GTSNPN and CDR2 SVGIG (reference sequence). Between the trimmed V and J ends, which lost 4 bases and 0 bases, there was a span of 11 bases. The CDR3 DNA follows: TGTGCCTGGAATCAGGCGATCAGCACAGATACGCAGTATTTT. Its protein product is CAWNQAISTDTQYF.

The chain couples TRBV2 to TRBJ1-1, with D maybe TRBD1 (5 bases). The CDR3 has 12 amino acids. Germline loops: CDR1 SNHLY, CDR2 FYNNEI. Between the trimmed V and J ends, which lost 11 bases and 6 bases, there was a span of 16 bases. Here the CDR3 reads CAFRGLGAEAFF. DNA for the CDR3: TGTGCCTTTCGGGGGTTGGGGGCTGAAGCTTTCTTT.

The V and J genes are TRBV5-4 and TRBJ1-1, with unresolved D. There are 15 residues in the CDR3. The V end was cut by 2 bases, the J end by 0 bases, with 11 bases between. Germline V CDR1 and CDR2: SGHNT, YYREEE (reference sequence). The CDR3 reads CASSFEGAMNTEAFF. In DNA, the CDR3 is TGTGCCAGCAGCTTTGAGGGAGCCATGAACACTGAAGCTTTCTTT.

V usage is TRBV18 and J usage is TRBJ2-5, with D tentatively TRBD2 (6 bases). The germline CDR1 and CDR2 sequences are KGHSH and LQKENI. V lost 3 bases to trimming and J lost 4 bases, with 18 bases between them. The CDR3 spans 16 residues. The CDR3 coding sequence is TGTGCCAGCTCACCCTTCCCGGGGCCGGAGGGAGAGACCCAGTACTTC. Protein sequence: CASSPFPGPEGETQYF.

The table lists this clone with a few counts. The chain uses TRBV5-1 and TRBJ2-7, with D maybe TRBD1 (6 bases). The ends were cut back, 4 bases at V and 0 bases at J, with 11 bases in the middle. Germline V gene lookup returns CDR1 SGHRS and CDR2 YFSETQ. CDR3 length: 14 residues. CDR3 sequence: CASSEGHSSYEQYF. CDR3 in DNA: TGCGCCAGCAGCGAGGGACATAGCTCCTACGAGCAGTACTTC.

The chain is built from TRBV18 and TRBJ1-4, with no clear D. Trimming cost V 5 bases and J 3 bases, with 10 bases left between them. Per germline, CDR1 KGHSH and CDR2 LQKENI. The CDR3 loop spans 14 amino acids. The CDR3 here is CASSAGGANEKLFF. CDR3 bases: TGTGCCAGCTCAGCGGGAGGAGCTAATGAAAAACTGTTTTTT.

For the CDR3, the DNA is TGCGCCAGCAGCTTAGGGTCTAGCGGGAGCAACTACAATGAGCAGTTCTTC. It yields the protein CASSLGSSGSNYNEQFF. This sequence joins TRBV5-1 and TRBJ2-1; 10 positions agree with TRBD2. There are 17 residues in the CDR3. Looked up from germline, CDR1 is SGHRS and CDR2 is YFSETQ. The junction had 8 bases not matched to a gene; V was cut back by 2 bases and J by 3 bases.

A few counts support this clone. J is TRBJ1-1 and V is TRBV7-2; weak D call: TRBD1 (6 bases). The CDR3 covers 14 residues. The germline V gene has CDR1 SGHTA and CDR2 FQGNSA. V lost 6 bases, J lost 3 bases, and 14 bases lay in between. CDR3 in DNA: TGTGCCAGCAGTTTAACAGGGTTATACACTGAAGCTTTCTTT. Protein: CASSLTGLYTEAFF.

This clone was found a few times. The chain links TRBV7-3 to TRBJ1-1; D is undetermined. CDR1 is SGHTA, CDR2 FQGTGA, per germline. The ends were cut back, 2 bases at V and 4 bases at J, with 11 bases in the middle. The CDR3 runs to 14 residues. The CDR3 DNA reads as TGTGCCAGCAGCTTATCAGCCCGGAGCACTGAAGCTTTCTTT. This sequence encodes CASSLSARSTEAFF.

The chain joins TRBV30 to TRBJ1-5; 7 positions agree with TRBD1. This CDR3 contains 15 residues. The germline V gene has CDR1 GTSNPN and CDR2 SVGIG (reference sequence). Unmatched junction bases numbered 4, after V lost 0 bases and J lost 2 bases. CDR3 DNA: TGTGCCTGGAGTGTACAGGGGACGGGCAATCAGCCCCAGCATTTT. It encodes CAWSVQGTGNQPQHF.

The chain carries TRBV10-3 and TRBJ1-1, with a weak D call TRBD1 (6 bases). Germline V gene lookup returns CDR1 ENHRY and CDR2 SYGVKD. The germline V and J ends were trimmed by 8 bases and 5 bases, with 18 bases remaining between them. CDR3 length: 14 residues. CDR3 bases: TGTGCCATCCAGCCGGCGGGGGCTCAAACTGAAGCTTTCTTT. Its protein is CAIQPAGAQTEAFF.

The chain is built from TRBV28 and TRBJ1-6, with 9 positions matching TRBD1. The CDR3 covers 14 residues. The germline gives CDR1 MDHEN, CDR2 SYDVKM. V was clipped by 6 bases and J by 7 bases; unmatched bases: 4. The CDR3 DNA reads TGTGCCAGCAGATCCGGACAGGGGAATTCACCCCTCCACTTT. Its translation: CASRSGQGNSPLHF.

The chain couples TRBV15 to TRBJ2-3, with 14 bases fitting TRBD2. The CDR3 spans 17 residues. Per germline, CDR1 LNHNV and CDR2 YYDKDF (reference sequence). Trimming at V came to 1 base and at J to 4 bases, leaving 4 bases not matched to a gene. Written as DNA, the CDR3 is TGTGCCACCAGCAGAGTTGGACTAGCGGGAGGCCCAGATACGCAGTATTTT. Translation gives CATSRVGLAGGPDTQYF.

Only a few counts were recorded for this clone. This chain joins TRBV28 and TRBJ2-5, with 12 bases aligning to TRBD2. The CDR3 has 14 amino acids. The V and J ends lost 4 bases and 3 bases, in that order; junction bases with no gene match: 0. The germline V gene encodes CDR1 MDHEN and CDR2 SYDVKM. In DNA form, the CDR3 reads TGTGCCAGCAGTTGGACTAGCGGGAAAGAGACCCAGTACTTC. Amino acid sequence: CASSWTSGKETQYF. The complete variable domain, with remaining parts taken from reference TRBV28 and TRBJ2-5, reads DVKVTQSSRYLVKRTGEKVFLECVQDMDHENMFWYRQDPGLGLRLIYFSYDVKMKEKGDIPEGYSVSREKKERFSLILESASTNQTSMYLCASSWTSGKETQYFGPGTRLLVL.

This clone was detected only a few times. V usage is TRBV27 and J usage is TRBJ2-1; D is possibly TRBD1 (7 bases). This CDR3 region has 12 residues. V lost 5 bases, J lost 14 bases, and 16 bases lay in between. Germline values: CDR1 MNHEY, CDR2 SMNVEV (reference sequence). CDR3 bases: TGTGCCAGCAGTCCCAGGACAGGCGGGGAGTTCTTC. It encodes CASSPRTGGEFF.

V and J are TRBV6-5 and TRBJ1-4, with 8 nucleotides matching TRBD1. This CDR3 region has 13 residues. Germline V gene lookup returns CDR1 MNHEY and CDR2 SVGAGI. Germline trimming cut 11 bases from V and 6 bases from J; bases unmatched to any gene: 8. The CDR3 DNA reads TGTGCCGCGGGTGCAGGGGGCGATGAAAAACTGTTTTTT. This translates into CAAGAGGDEKLFF.

This clone was seen only a few times. The V call is TRBV9, the J call TRBJ2-1; TRBD2 agrees at 13 bases. Losses at the gene ends were 0 bases for V and 7 bases for J; bases not matched to a gene: 4. CDR3 length: 16 amino acids. In germline, CDR1 is SGDLS, CDR2 YYNGEE. In nucleotides, the CDR3 is TGTGCCAGCAGCGTAGGGACTAGCGGGAGCTTTAATGAGCAGTTCTTC. Translated, it gives CASSVGTSGSFNEQFF. Full variable domain (remainder filled in from reference TRBV9 and TRBJ2-1): DSGVTQTPKHLITATGQRVTLRCSPRSGDLSVYWYQQSLDQGLQFLIQYYNGEERAKGNILERFSAQQFPDLHSELNLSSLELGDSALYFCASSVGTSGSFNEQFFGPGTRLTVL.

The chain combines TRBV9 with TRBJ2-5; 13 bases agree with TRBD2. CDR1 and CDR2 (germline): SGDLS, YYNGEE. V lost 0 bases, J lost 9 bases, and 11 bases stayed unmatched. The CDR3 extends over 17 amino acids. In DNA form, the CDR3 reads TGTGCCAGCAGCGTAGGACTAGCGGGGGGATACCCCTCGGCCCAGTACTTC. Translated, it gives CASSVGLAGGYPSAQYF.

The chain joins TRBV5-4 to TRBJ2-1; 11 bases match TRBD2. The CDR3 spans 16 residues. The J segment lost 6 bases and the V segment lost 1 base, leaving 6 bases of the junction unmatched. Germline CDR1 is SGHNT and CDR2 is YYREEE (reference sequence). The CDR3 bases are TGTGCCAGCAGCTTGCCCGGACTAGCGGGTACCAATGAGCAGTTCTTC. This codes for CASSLPGLAGTNEQFF.

The chain employs TRBV19 and TRBJ1-2, with 10 bases identical to TRBD1. The CDR3 totals 13 residues. Germline V CDR1 and CDR2: LNHDA, SQIVND (reference sequence). Trimming removed 5 bases from V and 7 bases from J; junction bases left unmatched: 4. This CDR3 reads CASSPGTGAGYTF. The CDR3 region has the DNA TGTGCCAGTAGTCCCGGGACAGGGGCTGGCTACACCTTC.

The genes are TRBV5-6 and TRBJ2-7; the D gene is possibly TRBD1 (5 bases). The CDR3 is made up of 15 amino acids. V lost 0 bases, J lost 0 bases, and 10 bases lay in between. Looked up from germline, CDR1 is SGHDT and CDR2 is YYEEEE. The CDR3 DNA reads as TGTGCCAGCAGCTTGGGGACACCTCTCTCCTACGAGCAGTACTTC. Encoded protein: CASSLGTPLSYEQYF. Based on the CDR3 plus reference TRBV5-6 and TRBJ2-7, the full variable domain is DAGVTQSPTHLIKTRGQQVTLRCSPKSGHDTVSWYQQALGQGPQFIFQYYEEEERQRGNFPDRFSGHQFPNYSSELNVNALLLGDSALYLCASSLGTPLSYEQYFGPGTRLTVT.

This clone was recorded a few times. The V gene is TRBV7-9, the J gene TRBJ2-3; the match to TRBD2 covers 10 bases. This CDR3 has 15 amino acids. Trimming removed 5 bases from V and 5 bases from J; junction bases left unmatched: 7. Germline-derived CDR1 and CDR2 are SEHNR and FQNEAQ (reference sequence). The CDR3 DNA follows: TGTGCCAGCAGCACCCCTAGCGGGAGAAAAGATACGCAGTATTTT. It encodes CASSTPSGRKDTQYF.

This clone came up a few times. The chain has TRBV4-2 and TRBJ2-3; 7 bases align to TRBD1. V gave up 4 bases and J gave up 3 bases; unmatched junction bases: 7. The CDR3 runs 15 residues. Germline-derived CDR1 and CDR2 are LGHNA and YNFKEQ. The CDR3 loop is CASSPGDSLTDTQYF. Written as DNA, the CDR3 is TGTGCCAGCAGCCCAGGGGACAGTCTAACAGATACGCAGTATTTT.